This T cell receptor beta chain came from a study of response to subunit inactivated influenza vaccine. The J segment lost 4 bases and the V segment lost 5 bases, leaving 6 bases of the junction unmatched. CDR1 and CDR2 from the germline V gene are LNHDA and SQIVND (reference sequence). The CDR3 runs to 15 residues. This clonotype was observed a few times. One entry per CDR3 protein results from TCRdb running MiXCR on the RT-PCR reads. The table includes approximately 700,000 distinct CDR3 sequences, less than 20% detected once. This TCR derives from a man between 45 and 60 years old who received an inactivated influenza vaccine. The chain links TRBV19 to TRBJ1-1, with 11 bases that match TRBD1. Sequencing used PBMCs from blood, obtained approximately 13 days after vaccination. The CDR3 sequence: CASSLGQGAITEAFF. The DNA of the CDR3 is TGTGCCAGTAGTCTCGGACAGGGGGCGATCACTGAAGCTTTCTTT.